Each of the 28 T cell receptor beta chains below was sequenced from the same sample in a study of shared clonotypes between healthy human individuals. The protocol was immunoSEQ multiplex PCR, while the TCRdb copy is restricted to in-frame clones and leaves out a portion. Found here are roughly 2.5 million clones, roughly 92% of them singletons; the top ten hold roughly 0.13%. The sample was naive CD4+ T cells sorted from blood. Stated subset: CD45RA+ positively selected. The receptors derive from a man between 18 and 35 years old in good health.

The gene calls are TRBV30 and TRBJ1-5; 7 bases agree with TRBD1. The CDR3 sequence is 15 residues long. Trimming removed 2 bases from V and 4 bases from J; junction bases left unmatched: 8. The germline V gene has CDR1 GTSNPN and CDR2 SVGIG (reference sequence). The CDR3 loop is CAWSTRGASNQPQHF. In DNA form, the CDR3 reads TGTGCCTGGAGTACCAGGGGGGCGAGTAATCAGCCCCAGCATTTT.

V gene TRBV7-9 combines with J gene TRBJ1-2, with 8 bases lining up with TRBD1. There are 18 residues in the CDR3. The trim removed 3 bases at V and 2 bases at J, leaving 14 bases unmatched. Germline V gives CDR1 SEHNR, CDR2 FQNEAQ (reference sequence). Here the CDR3 reads CASSFPSIDRGQNYGYTF. The DNA of the CDR3 is TGTGCCAGCAGCTTCCCGAGTATAGACAGGGGACAAAACTATGGCTACACCTTC.

This chain connects TRBV11-2 to TRBJ2-7; TRBD2 matches 14 bases. V shed 5 bases and J 5 bases; nucleotides not matched to a gene: 11. The germline gives CDR1 SGHAT, CDR2 FQNNGV. There are 17 residues in the CDR3. CDR3 region: CASSTGTSGRRAHEQYF. The DNA of the CDR3 is TGTGCCAGCAGCACCGGGACTAGCGGGAGAAGGGCCCACGAGCAGTACTTC.

This chain connects TRBV5-1 to TRBJ2-1, with D possibly being TRBD1 (5 bases). This CDR3 spans 14 amino acids. CDR1 SGHRS and CDR2 YFSETQ come from the germline V gene. Trimming cost V 4 bases and J 7 bases, with 15 bases left between them. The CDR3 loop reads CASSPGVKGNEQFF. The CDR3 DNA reads as TGCGCCAGCAGCCCTGGGGTTAAGGGGAATGAGCAGTTCTTC.

The genes are TRBV5-6 and TRBJ2-1; 12 nucleotides line up with TRBD1. The germline CDR1 and CDR2 sequences are SGHDT and YYEEEE. V lost 4 bases to trimming and J lost 7 bases; unmatched junction nucleotides: 12. CDR3 length equals 17 residues. The CDR3 DNA reads as TGTGCCAGCAGCCACCGCACCGGGACAGGGGGCTCAAATGAGCAGTTCTTC. It yields the protein CASSHRTGTGGSNEQFF.

The genes are TRBV30 and TRBJ2-6; 9 nucleotides agree with TRBD1. CDR3 length: 18 amino acids. The V and J ends lost 2 bases and 0 bases, in that order; junction bases with no gene match: 8. The V gene's germline CDR1 is GTSNPN and CDR2 SVGIG (reference sequence). The CDR3 loop is CAWSSPGQGSSGANVLTF. The CDR3 DNA follows: TGTGCCTGGAGTTCACCGGGACAGGGAAGCTCTGGGGCCAACGTCCTGACTTTC. Variable domain in full (rest from reference TRBV30 and TRBJ2-6): SQTIHQWPATLVQPVGSPLSLECTVEGTSNPNLYWYRQAAGRGLQLLFYSVGIGQISSEVPQNLSASRPQDRQFILSSKKLLLSDSGFYLCAWSSPGQGSSGANVLTFGAGSRLTVL.

The chain has TRBV28 and TRBJ2-6; 7 bases are a match to TRBD2. The CDR3 is 15 amino acids. The V gene's germline CDR1 is MDHEN and CDR2 SYDVKM. Trimming removed 6 bases from V and 2 bases from J; junction bases left unmatched: 4. CDR3 nucleotide sequence: TGTGCCAGCAGCCCTGCGGGGGCTGGGGCCAACGTCCTGACTTTC. Its translation is CASSPAGAGANVLTF.

V usage is TRBV12-2 and J usage is TRBJ2-2; TRBD2 is the table's D call, not checked against the DNA. TRBV12-2 represents a pseudogene. This CDR3 spans 18 amino acids. Written as DNA, the CDR3 is TGTGCAAGTCGCCCCAGGACTAGCGGGAGGGCAAGGACCGGGGAGCTGTTTTTT. This encodes CASRPRTSGRARTGELFF.

As DNA, the CDR3 is TGTGCCAGCAGAGGGACAGGGAGTAATGCGCCCCAGCATTTT. Its translation is CASRGTGSNAPQHF. This chain links TRBV2 with TRBJ1-5, with 9 positions matching TRBD1. Unmatched junction bases numbered 9, after V lost 6 bases and J lost 9 bases. The CDR3 extends over 14 amino acids. CDR1 and CDR2 from the germline V gene are SNHLY and FYNNEI.

This clone was recorded only once. Other DNA sequences in this sample translate to the same CDR3. The chain links TRBV28 to TRBJ1-2, with a weak D call TRBD1 (5 bases). CDR3 length equals 12 residues. V was trimmed by 11 bases and J by 3 bases, leaving 13 bases between them. Germline lookup yields CDR1 MDHEN and CDR2 SYDVKM. CDR3 amino acids: CAARDGDYGYTF. The CDR3 coding sequence is TGTGCCGCCCGGGACGGCGACTATGGCTACACCTTC.

The sample holds one count of this clone. CDR3 coding DNA: TGTGCCAGTAGAGACAGTACCGACCACGAGCAGTACTTC. It yields the protein CASRDSTDHEQYF. This sequence joins TRBV19 and TRBJ2-7, with D maybe TRBD1 (5 bases). This CDR3 has 13 amino acids. Deletions cut 6 bases from V and 5 bases from J, with 14 bases between. Germline V lookup: CDR1 LNHDA, CDR2 SQIVND (reference sequence). Full variable domain (missing parts from reference TRBV19 and TRBJ2-7): DGGITQSPKYLFRKEGQNVTLSCEQNLNHDAMYWYRQDPGQGLRLIYYSQIVNDFQKGDIAEGYSVSREKKESFPLTVTSAQKNPTAFYLCASRDSTDHEQYFGPGTRLTVT.

The chain combines TRBV7-2 with TRBJ2-2, with D maybe TRBD2 (5 bases). The CDR3 is 15 amino acids. The germline gives CDR1 SGHTA, CDR2 FQGNSA. The V and J ends lost 4 bases and 5 bases respectively, with 14 bases between them. The CDR3 sequence is CASSSSAARTGELFF. Here the CDR3 DNA reads TGTGCCAGCAGCTCTTCAGCGGCGAGGACCGGGGAGCTGTTTTTT.

The V call is TRBV7-8, the J call TRBJ1-6; TRBD1 matches 9 bases. Germline CDR1 and CDR2: SGHVS and FQNEAQ. The CDR3 is made up of 15 amino acids. The V and J ends lost 4 bases and 10 bases, in that order; junction bases with no gene match: 8. As DNA, the CDR3 is TGTGCCAGCAGCTCTCCGGGACAGGGAGGGTCACCCCTCCACTTT. It is translated as CASSSPGQGGSPLHF.

J is TRBJ1-1 and V is TRBV7-8; D is possibly TRBD1 (6 bases). CDR3 length: 16 residues. Looked up from germline, CDR1 is SGHVS and CDR2 is FQNEAQ. Trimming cost V 1 base and J 2 bases, with 14 bases left between them. CDR3 residues: CASSLGQAALNTEAFF. The CDR3 region has the DNA TGTGCCAGCAGCTTAGGACAGGCTGCTCTAAACACTGAAGCTTTCTTT.

This chain uses TRBV7-2 with TRBJ1-1; tentatively, D is TRBD1 (5 bases). V shed 1 base and J shed 2 bases, with 8 bases lying between them. Germline CDR1 is SGHTA and CDR2 is FQGNSA. The CDR3 totals 14 residues. DNA of the CDR3: TGTGCCAGCAGCTTAGAGACAGCCAACACTGAAGCTTTCTTT. It translates to CASSLETANTEAFF.

The chain employs TRBV7-9 and TRBJ2-1, with D possibly TRBD1 on 6 matching bases. Trimming took 2 bases from V and 8 from J, leaving 16 bases between them. The CDR3 has 15 amino acids. Germline V gene data show CDR1 as SEHNR and CDR2 as FQNEAQ (reference sequence). The CDR3 coding sequence is TGTGCCAGCAGCTTATCTGGGGTACAGGGCTATGAGCAGTTCTTC. Translation gives CASSLSGVQGYEQFF. Using reference TRBV7-9 and TRBJ2-1 for the parts outside the CDR3, the full variable domain is DTGVSQNPRHKITKRGQNVTFRCDPISEHNRLYWYRQTLGQGPEFLTYFQNEAQLEKSRLLSDRFSAERPKGSFSTLEIQRTEQGDSAMYLCASSLSGVQGYEQFFGPGTRLTVL.

There are a few counts of this clone. The rearrangement links TRBV18 to TRBJ1-2; TRBD1 might be the D (5 bases). Trimming shortened V by 3 bases and J by 6 bases, and 14 bases separated the two germline ends. The germline V gene has CDR1 KGHSH and CDR2 LQKENI. The CDR3 runs 14 residues. The CDR3 DNA reads TGTGCCAGCTCACCGGTCCCCAGGGCAGATGGCTACACCTTC. Translating it yields CASSPVPRADGYTF.

V and J are TRBV14 and TRBJ1-6; maybe TRBD1 (5 bases). Trimming shortened V by 3 bases and J by 0 bases, and 12 bases separated the two germline ends. Germline V gene sequence: CDR1 SGHDN, CDR2 FVKESK. CDR3 length: 17 amino acids. CDR3 nucleotide sequence: TGTGCCAGCAGCCAGGTAGCAGGGAGCTCCTATAATTCACCCCTCCACTTT. It encodes CASSQVAGSSYNSPLHF.

The chain has TRBV2 and TRBJ2-1; D uncertain. The V end lost 7 bases, the J end lost 4 bases, and 8 bases lay between the germline ends. Germline V gene data show CDR1 as SNHLY and CDR2 as FYNNEI. The CDR3 extends over 12 amino acids. The CDR3 loop reads CASIGDYNEQFF. In DNA, the CDR3 is TGTGCCAGCATTGGTGATTACAATGAGCAGTTCTTC.

The chain employs TRBV5-4 and TRBJ2-3, with 7 bases that match TRBD1. Trimming cost V 5 bases and J 2 bases; bases outside gene matches: 2. In germline, CDR1 is SGHNT, CDR2 YYREEE (reference sequence). CDR3 length: 13 residues. Here the CDR3 reads CASSGQVTDTQYF. The CDR3 DNA sequence: TGTGCCAGCAGTGGACAGGTCACAGATACGCAGTATTTT.

The chain has TRBV19 and TRBJ1-5; no clear D gene. Germline loops: CDR1 LNHDA, CDR2 SQIVND (reference sequence). Trimming took off 10 bases at V and 8 bases at J, with 21 bases between the two ends. The CDR3 spans 14 residues. CDR3 DNA: TGTGCCACCCCCCTCCCTCGTCCCCGGGAGCCCCAGCATTTT. Translating gives CATPLPRPREPQHF.

The CDR3: CAISESGPSLAKNIQYF. CDR3 coding DNA: TGTGCCATCAGTGAGTCCGGACCTAGTTTAGCCAAAAACATTCAGTACTTC. V gene TRBV10-3 combines with J gene TRBJ2-4; unclear D gene. V was trimmed by 0 bases and J by 0 bases, leaving 12 bases between them. In germline, CDR1 is ENHRY, CDR2 SYGVKD. This CDR3 has 17 residues.

In DNA, the CDR3 is TGTGCCAGCAGCTTATGGCTAGCGAGACAGGGGGCAACACATGGCTACACCTTC. This translates into CASSLWLARQGATHGYTF. The V gene is TRBV7-9, the J gene TRBJ1-2, with 10 bases identical to TRBD1. V trimming: 2 bases; J trimming: 6 bases; junction bases outside the gene matches: 15. The CDR3 covers 18 residues. CDR1 is SEHNR, CDR2 FQNEAQ, per germline (reference sequence).

The V gene is TRBV6-4, the J gene TRBJ1-3, with D possibly being TRBD1 (5 bases). The germline V gene encodes CDR1 MRHNA and CDR2 SNTAGT. The CDR3 is made up of 15 amino acids. Between the trimmed V and J ends, which lost 3 bases and 4 bases, there was a span of 13 bases. The CDR3 bases are TGTGCCAGCAGTGAGCTGGGGCGTGGGGGAAACACCATATATTTT. Protein product: CASSELGRGGNTIYF.

The rearrangement joins TRBV6-5 to TRBJ2-1, with 11 bases matching TRBD2. V shed 7 bases, J shed 5 bases, and the junction held 4 bases outside the gene matches. Germline lookup yields CDR1 MNHEY and CDR2 SVGAGI. The CDR3 totals 14 residues. The CDR3 sequence: CASKPGLADNEQFF. The CDR3 coding sequence is TGTGCCAGCAAACCGGGACTAGCGGACAATGAGCAGTTCTTC.

J is TRBJ1-3 and V is TRBV9; D is perhaps TRBD1 (6 bases). The germline V gene has CDR1 SGDLS and CDR2 YYNGEE. CDR3 length equals 18 residues. V gave up 3 bases and J gave up 1 base, with 20 bases separating them. CDR3 sequence reads: CASSESPQGTLSGNTIYF. CDR3 nucleotide sequence: TGTGCCAGCAGCGAAAGTCCCCAGGGGACTCTTTCTGGAAACACCATATATTTT.

The chain joins TRBV29-1 to TRBJ1-1, with unresolved D. V lost 7 bases, J lost 5 bases, and 17 bases lay in between. The length of the CDR3 is 13 residues. The germline CDR1 and CDR2 sequences are SQVTM and ANQGSEA. DNA for the CDR3: TGCAGCGATGTCCCAGGCCCGCGGACTGAAGCTTTCTTT. Translation gives CSDVPGPRTEAFF. Filled out from reference TRBV29-1 and TRBJ1-1, the complete variable domain reads SAVISQKPSRDICQRGTSLTIQCQVDSQVTMMFWYRQQPGQSLTLIATANQGSEATYESGFVIDKFPISRPNLTFSTLTVSNMSPEDSSIYLCSDVPGPRTEAFFGQGTRLTVV.

The chain carries TRBV10-3 and TRBJ1-2; D remains ambiguous. V shed 8 bases and J shed 4 bases, with 14 bases lying between them. Germline V CDR1 and CDR2: ENHRY, SYGVKD. This CDR3 is 13 amino acids long. CDR3 bases: TGTGCCATCCGAGGAGGGTCGGGCTATGGCTACACCTTC. Amino acids: CAIRGGSGYGYTF.